This T cell receptor beta chain stems from a study of control samples from healthy donors and cancer patients. The method was immunoSEQ multiplex PCR; TCRdb's version includes in-frame clones alone and lacks a portion of them. The sample carries roughly 150,000 clones, over 90% recorded once. The germline CDR1 and CDR2 sequences are GTSNPN and SVGIG (reference sequence). The CDR3 is 19 residues long. The V end was cut by 5 bases, the J end by 0 bases, with 25 bases between. The source material was blood. The rearrangement uses TRBV30 and TRBJ2-2, with a possible D match to TRBD1 (11 bases). The origin of this receptor is a man aged 50-59 years in good health. The CDR3 region is CAWGYRDRGTSANTGELFF. The CDR3 nucleotides are TGTGCCTGGGGCTACCGGGACAGGGGGACTAGCGCGAACACCGGGGAGCTGTTTTTT.